Listed below are T cell receptor beta chains from one sample, sequenced in a study of memory CD4+ T cells and cytomegalovirus serostatus. The table came from immunoSEQ multiplex PCR; TCRdb's copy has only in-frame clones and leaves some out. The data contain tens of thousands of clones, about 80% of them singletons. Sequencing was carried out using memory CD4+ T cells from blood. Every receptor here comes from an adult in good health and CMV-seronegative. Each CDR3 is given without its conserved first and last residue.

J gene | V gene | CDR3 protein
TRBJ1-1 | TRBV11-2 | ASSLDMNTEAF
TRBJ2-7 | TRBV7-2 | ASSLVWGGEQY
TRBJ1-1 | TRBV6-5 | ASRADLLMNTEAF
TRBJ2-7 | TRBV7-2 | ASSLLAGSYEQY
TRBJ1-1 | TRBV10-3 | ASKTGPNTEAF
TRBJ2-5 | TRBV2 | ASSEETGGEETQY
TRBJ1-1 | TRBV19 | ASSTVMGTEAF
TRBJ2-1 | TRBV7-2 | ASSSVGGGIDEQF
TRBJ2-5 | TRBV10-3 | AIRGQGVETQY
TRBJ1-3 | TRBV30 | AWSQGSGNTIY
TRBJ1-2 | TRBV5-1 | ASSLGGTGDYGYT
TRBJ1-2 | TRBV2 | ASTGAGALNYGYT
TRBJ2-4 | TRBV2 | ASSEGWGQGRNIQY
TRBJ1-2 | TRBV2 | ASKTLDRGFQGDYGYT
TRBJ2-1 | TRBV5-1 | ASSLGFDEQF
TRBJ2-1 | TRBV7-8 | ASSAGLAGKSYNEQF
TRBJ2-1 | TRBV7-3 | ASSPIAGREQF
TRBJ2-7 | TRBV9 | ASSATSGSEQY
TRBJ2-5 | TRBV6-6 | ASSYSSSDQETQY
TRBJ1-1 | TRBV30 | ASNRGGTEAF
TRBJ2-7 | TRBV7-9 | ASSLGAGALSEQY
TRBJ2-1 | TRBV7-2 | ASSLEGWTPVYNEQF
TRBJ2-3 | TRBV4-2 | ASSPPGTSGSDTQY
TRBJ1-1 | TRBV7-2 | ASSLRGATEAF
TRBJ1-1 | TRBV10-2 | ASSEQWVEAF
TRBJ1-5 | TRBV2 | ASNPDRGNQPQH
TRBJ2-1 | TRBV30 | AWGTGTSGYNEQF
TRBJ2-1 | TRBV5-1 | ASSFGGQGSEQF
TRBJ1-1 | TRBV27 | ASSFRWEFAEAF
TRBJ2-7 | TRBV23-1 | ASSHRGQGSSYEQY
TRBJ2-5 | TRBV30 | AWSGTPIEETQY
TRBJ2-1 | TRBV11-3 | ASSPATGDNEQF
TRBJ2-4 | TRBV14 | ASSQVGRASAKNIQY
TRBJ1-1 | TRBV10-3 | AISPTEDTEAF
TRBJ1-3 | TRBV5-4 | ASSRWLSGNTIY
TRBJ1-1 | TRBV6-5 | ASSSSTEAF
TRBJ2-5 | TRBV14 | ASSQDLGTQY
TRBJ1-1 | TRBV23-1 | ASSQDPGTGREAF
TRBJ1-2 | TRBV7-8 | ASSPRDSANYGYT
TRBJ2-3 | TRBV25-1 | ASSGQRDGTDTQY
TRBJ1-2 | TRBV19 | ASSPQGFYGYT
TRBJ2-2 | TRBV7-8 | ASSRGPTGELF
TRBJ2-4 | TRBV30 | AWNFDGKSIQY
TRBJ1-1 | TRBV28 | ASSLPGQGRTEAF
TRBJ2-7 | TRBV2 | ASKPGGFYEQY
TRBJ2-7 | TRBV27 | ASQADSGIYYEQY
TRBJ2-7 | TRBV11-3 | ASNNPRGSYEQY
TRBJ1-2 | TRBV7-9 | ASSSRTRGYGYT
TRBJ2-2 | TRBV10-3 | ATGQGSGFTGELF
TRBJ2-7 | TRBV14 | ASSPLTGGDEQY
TRBJ1-4 | TRBV2 | ASSVSGKANEKLF